Here is one T cell receptor beta chain with its context. Its antigen is still unknown. Germline loops: CDR1 MDHEN, CDR2 SYDVKM. The CDR3 has 15 amino acids. J lost 4 bases, V lost 4 bases, and 5 bases had no gene match. These data come from a study of CD8 T cells in ankylosing spondylitis. Researchers built TCR beta libraries using quantitative 5'-RACE with molecular barcodes. TCRdb used MiXCR to reprocess the 5' RACE reads, holding one entry per CDR3 protein. The table lists 150,000 to 200,000 distinct CDR3 sequences, 25% to 35% of them singletons. General observations from the study: As reported, disease-linked clones showed significant enrichment in matched ankylosing spondylitis synovial fluid. Ankylosing spondylitis blood appeared to be characterized by a TCR beta motif of several highly homologous variants. CD8+ cells made up the disease-linked clones, which were relatively rare in peripheral blood.

The source is a male donor with ankylosing spondylitis. The specimen sequenced was synovial fluid, either unsorted or a sorted T cell fraction (not recorded which). The chain carries TRBV28 and TRBJ1-5, with TRBD1 identical over 9 bases. As DNA, the CDR3 is TGTGCCAGCAGTTACCGGGACAGGGTAAATCAGCCCCAGCATTTT. This codes for CASSYRDRVNQPQHF.